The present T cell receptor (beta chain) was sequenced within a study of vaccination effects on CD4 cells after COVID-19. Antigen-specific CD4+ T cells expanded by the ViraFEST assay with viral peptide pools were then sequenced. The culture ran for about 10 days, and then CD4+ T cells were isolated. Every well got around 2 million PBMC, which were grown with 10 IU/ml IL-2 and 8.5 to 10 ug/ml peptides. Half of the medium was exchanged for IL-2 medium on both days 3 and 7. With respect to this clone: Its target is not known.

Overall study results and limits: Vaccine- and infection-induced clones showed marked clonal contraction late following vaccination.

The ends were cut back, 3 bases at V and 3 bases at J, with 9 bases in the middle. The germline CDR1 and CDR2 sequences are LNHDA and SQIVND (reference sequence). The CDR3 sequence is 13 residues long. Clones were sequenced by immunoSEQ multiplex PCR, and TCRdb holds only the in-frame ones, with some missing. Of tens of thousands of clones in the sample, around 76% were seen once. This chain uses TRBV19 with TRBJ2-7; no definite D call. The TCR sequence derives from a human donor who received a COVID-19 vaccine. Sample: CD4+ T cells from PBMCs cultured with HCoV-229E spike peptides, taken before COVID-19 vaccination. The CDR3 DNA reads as TGTGCCAGTAGTATCGCCCTCGGCTACGAGCAGTACGTC. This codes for CASSIALGYEQYV.